A selection of T cell receptor beta chains follows, all from one sample in a study of regulatory T cells in long-lasting Graves disease. TCRdb called the multiplex PCR reads again in MiXCR, with one record for every CDR3 protein. Found here are 450,000 or so distinct CDR3 sequences, 20% to 25% of them singletons; the top ten hold approximately 8%. Sequencing was performed on peripheral blood mononuclear cells (PBMCs), taken when the disease was refractory, from a patient treated with antithyroid drugs. Receptors were obtained from a female donor with Graves disease. Each CDR3 is given without its conserved first and last residue. A D gene is named only where the DNA matches it firmly.

TRBV9	TRBD1	TRBJ2-7	12	ASSAGTGRDEQY
TRBV24-1	-	TRBJ2-1	14	ATSDLPRANYNEQF
TRBV7-9	-	TRBJ1-2	11	ASSPGTHYGYT
TRBV19	-	TRBJ1-2	13	ASSANPDGAYGYT
TRBV7-2	TRBD1	TRBJ1-4	13	ASSLVGGAGEKLF
TRBV29-1	TRBD2	TRBJ2-7	11	SVDLSGTYEQY
TRBV5-8	-	TRBJ2-7	13	ASSLDGPVSYEQY
TRBV18	TRBD2	TRBJ2-7	19	ASSLRRSGSLLAGATYEQY
TRBV7-3	-	TRBJ2-2	13	ASSRGLTNTGELF
TRBV12-3/TRBV12-4	TRBD2	TRBJ2-5	10	ASTPGGGTQY
TRBV7-2	-	TRBJ1-2	13	ASSSPTPANYGYT
TRBV28	-	TRBJ1-1	14	ASRTLFRGWNTEAF
TRBV19	-	TRBJ1-1	11	ASSIRTATEAF
TRBV9	-	TRBJ2-5	12	ASSSQGTGMTQY
TRBV5-1	-	TRBJ1-1	11	ASSRAGVTEAF
TRBV11-2	-	TRBJ1-1	12	ASSLGVGGTEAF
TRBV7-8	-	TRBJ1-1	14	ASSFSTGIIYTEAF
TRBV5-1	-	TRBJ2-7	12	ASSLRTELYEQY
TRBV20-1	-	TRBJ2-3	10	SAESGGGTQY
TRBV7-8	TRBD1	TRBJ1-5	12	ASSGGTGSQPQH
TRBV12-3/TRBV12-4	-	TRBJ2-7	9	ASTQGIEQY
TRBV7-8	-	TRBJ1-5	13	ASSLVGGGNQPQH
TRBV11-1	-	TRBJ1-2	13	ASSLNSKERERCT
TRBV25-1	-	TRBJ1-3	10	ASSEFGNTIY
TRBV6-2/TRBV6-3	-	TRBJ1-1	14	ASSKPTVRLNTEAF
TRBV16	-	TRBJ1-3	13	ASSQSAVSGNTIY
TRBV4-3	TRBD2	TRBJ2-2	15	ASSQGHSGRVIGELF
TRBV6-2/TRBV6-3	-	TRBJ2-3	11	ASSPGTPGTQY
TRBV6-1	TRBD2	TRBJ2-7	12	ASSRTRLGYEQY
TRBV2	TRBD1	TRBJ2-7	13	ASEGTDRGMDEQY
TRBV4-1	TRBD2	TRBJ2-7	13	ASSQVGLAGREQY
TRBV9	-	TRBJ2-7	12	ASSPLGSSYEQY
TRBV5-1	TRBD2	TRBJ2-6	17	ASSLFPSGIGTGANVLT
TRBV11-1	TRBD1	TRBJ2-2	12	ASSPKDRAGELF
TRBV20-1	-	TRBJ2-5	12	SAQLAGTSETQY
TRBV15	TRBD1	TRBJ1-5	13	ATSRTGRGLQPQH
TRBV18	-	TRBJ1-1	11	ASSRMDQSQAF
TRBV20-1	-	TRBJ1-1	11	SARDRGGRRAF
TRBV6-2/TRBV6-3	-	TRBJ2-2	10	ASSYAEGELF
TRBV5-1	-	TRBJ1-1	11	ASTGQGFTEAF
TRBV2	-	TRBJ2-2	13	ASRPPVVGNGELF
TRBV6-1	TRBD1	TRBJ1-5	13	ASSLGQGAGVPQH
TRBV6-1	TRBD1	TRBJ1-2	11	ASSGTVAWGYT
TRBV11-2	-	TRBJ2-5	13	ASSTPRDHQETQY
TRBV9	-	TRBJ2-7	12	ASSVAPSSYEQY
TRBV28	-	TRBJ2-7	10	ASKGPSYEQY
TRBV7-9	-	TRBJ2-2	14	ASSLAHLTGTGELF
TRBV5-1	TRBD2	TRBJ2-7	12	ASSPGLAGFEQY
TRBV7-6	TRBD2	TRBJ2-3	14	ASSSLGGRSTDTQY
TRBV12-3/TRBV12-4	-	TRBJ1-2	11	ASSNRDDYGYT
TRBV7-2	-	TRBJ1-2	13	ASREGTAPAYGYT
TRBV5-6	TRBD1	TRBJ1-1	11	ASSLARGREAF
TRBV5-4	-	TRBJ2-7	11	ASSNRVSYEQY
TRBV27	-	TRBJ1-6	10	ASSFPGSPLH
TRBV5-1	-	TRBJ1-3	13	ASSLAYHPGNTIY
TRBV7-3	TRBD2	TRBJ2-3	13	ASSLGLVGTDTQY
TRBV6-1	-	TRBJ1-1	13	ASSAYGTPNTEAF